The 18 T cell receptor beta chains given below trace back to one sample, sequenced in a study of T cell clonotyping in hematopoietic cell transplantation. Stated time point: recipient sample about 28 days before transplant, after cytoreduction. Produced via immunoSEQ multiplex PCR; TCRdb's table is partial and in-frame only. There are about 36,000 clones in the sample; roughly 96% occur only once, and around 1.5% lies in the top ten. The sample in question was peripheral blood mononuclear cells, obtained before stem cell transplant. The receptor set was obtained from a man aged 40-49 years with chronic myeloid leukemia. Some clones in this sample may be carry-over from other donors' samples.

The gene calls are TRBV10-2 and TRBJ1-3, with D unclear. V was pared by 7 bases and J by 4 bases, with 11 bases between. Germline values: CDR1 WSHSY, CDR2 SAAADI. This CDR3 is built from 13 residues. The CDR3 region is CASTGAGGNTIYF. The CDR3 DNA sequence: TGCGCCAGCACCGGCGCTGGGGGAAACACCATATATTTT.

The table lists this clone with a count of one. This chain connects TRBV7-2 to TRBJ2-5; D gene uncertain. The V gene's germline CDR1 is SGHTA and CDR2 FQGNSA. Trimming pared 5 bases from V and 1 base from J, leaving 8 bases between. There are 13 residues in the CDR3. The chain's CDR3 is CASSARPQETQYF. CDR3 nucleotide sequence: TGTGCCAGCAGCGCCCGACCCCAAGAGACCCAGTACTTC.

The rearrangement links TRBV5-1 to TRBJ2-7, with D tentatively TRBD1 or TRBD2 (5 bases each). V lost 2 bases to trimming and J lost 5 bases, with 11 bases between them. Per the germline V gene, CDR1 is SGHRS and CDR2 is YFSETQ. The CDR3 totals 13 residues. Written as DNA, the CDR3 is TGCGCCAGCAGCTTTAAAGGGGACCACGAGCAGTACTTC. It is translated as CASSFKGDHEQYF.

The CDR3, as DNA: TGTGCCAGCAGCGTAGAAGGAGCAAATCAGCCCCAGCATTTT. Amino acid sequence: CASSVEGANQPQHF. The chain uses TRBV9 and TRBJ1-5; D gene ambiguous. The CDR3 extends over 14 amino acids. V dropped 0 bases and J dropped 4 bases, with 8 bases sitting between them. CDR1 and CDR2 from the germline V gene are SGDLS and YYNGEE.

This chain's CDR3 is CASSPGQGTGTNEKLFF. DNA for the CDR3: TGCGCCAGCAGCCCGGGACAGGGAACGGGAACTAATGAAAAACTGTTTTTT. The V gene is TRBV4-1, the J gene TRBJ1-4; 9 nucleotides line up with TRBD1. Trimming cost V 4 bases and J 1 base; bases outside gene matches: 7. This CDR3 has 17 amino acids. Germline CDR1 MGHRA, CDR2 YSYEKL.

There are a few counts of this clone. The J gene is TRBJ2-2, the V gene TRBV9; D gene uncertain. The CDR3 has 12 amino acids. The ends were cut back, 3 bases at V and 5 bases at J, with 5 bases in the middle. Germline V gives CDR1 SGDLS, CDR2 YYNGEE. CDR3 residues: CASSAVTGELFF. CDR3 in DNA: TGTGCCAGCAGCGCCGTTACCGGGGAGCTGTTTTTT.

In DNA, the CDR3 is TGCAGTGTGAGGGTTCAGGAAAAACTGTTTTTT. It codes for CSVRVQEKLFF. The V call is TRBV20-1, the J call TRBJ1-4, with D unclear. V was cut by 7 bases and J by 8 bases, with 11 bases left in between. Germline V gene lookup returns CDR1 DFQATT and CDR2 SNEGSKA (reference sequence). The CDR3 consists of 11 residues.

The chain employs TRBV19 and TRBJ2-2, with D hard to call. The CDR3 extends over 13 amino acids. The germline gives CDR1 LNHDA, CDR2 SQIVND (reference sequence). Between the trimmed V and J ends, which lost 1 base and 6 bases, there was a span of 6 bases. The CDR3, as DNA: TGTGCCAGTAGTATAGTCGCCGCCGGGGAGCTGTTTTTT. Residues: CASSIVAAGELFF.

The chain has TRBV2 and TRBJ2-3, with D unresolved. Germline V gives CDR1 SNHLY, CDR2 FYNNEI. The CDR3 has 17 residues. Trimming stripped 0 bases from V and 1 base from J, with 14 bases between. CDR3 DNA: TGTGCCAGCAGTGAAGCCCCTTCAGGCAGTGGCACAGATACGCAGTATTTT. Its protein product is CASSEAPSGSGTDTQYF.

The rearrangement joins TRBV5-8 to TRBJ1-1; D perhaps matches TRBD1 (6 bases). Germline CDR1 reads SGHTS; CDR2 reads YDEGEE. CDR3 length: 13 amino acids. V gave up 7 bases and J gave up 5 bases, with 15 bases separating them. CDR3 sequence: CASLTTGNTEAFF. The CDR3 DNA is TGTGCCAGCCTTACAACAGGGAATACTGAAGCTTTCTTT. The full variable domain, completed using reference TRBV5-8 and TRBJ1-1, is EAGVTQSPTHLIKTRGQQATLRCSPISGHTSVYWYQQALGLGLQFLLWYDEGEERNRGNFPPRFSGRQFPNYSSELNVNALELEDSALYLCASLTTGNTEAFFGQGTRLTVV.

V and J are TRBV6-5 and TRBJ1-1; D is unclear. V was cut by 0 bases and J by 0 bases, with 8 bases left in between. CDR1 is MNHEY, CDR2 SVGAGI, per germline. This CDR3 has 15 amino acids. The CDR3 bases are TGTGCCAGCAGTTACTCGGCAGCTCTGAACACTGAAGCTTTCTTT. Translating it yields CASSYSAALNTEAFF.

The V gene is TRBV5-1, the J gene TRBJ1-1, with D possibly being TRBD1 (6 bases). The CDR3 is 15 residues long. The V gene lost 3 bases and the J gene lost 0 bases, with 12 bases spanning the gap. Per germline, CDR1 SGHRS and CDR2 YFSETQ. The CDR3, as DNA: TGCGCCAGCAGCTCAACAGGGCAAATGAACACTGAAGCTTTCTTT. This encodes CASSSTGQMNTEAFF.

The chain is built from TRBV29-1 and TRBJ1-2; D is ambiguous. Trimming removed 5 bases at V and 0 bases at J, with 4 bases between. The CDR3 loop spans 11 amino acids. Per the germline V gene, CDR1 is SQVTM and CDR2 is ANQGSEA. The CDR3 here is CSVYSNYGYTF. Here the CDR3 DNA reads TGCAGCGTTTACTCTAACTATGGCTACACCTTC.

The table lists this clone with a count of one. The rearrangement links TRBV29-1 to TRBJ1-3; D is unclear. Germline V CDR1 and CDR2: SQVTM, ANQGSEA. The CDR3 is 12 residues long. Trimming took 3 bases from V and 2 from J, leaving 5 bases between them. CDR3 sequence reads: CSVDPTGNTIYF. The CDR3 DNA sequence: TGCAGCGTTGACCCGACTGGAAACACCATATATTTT.

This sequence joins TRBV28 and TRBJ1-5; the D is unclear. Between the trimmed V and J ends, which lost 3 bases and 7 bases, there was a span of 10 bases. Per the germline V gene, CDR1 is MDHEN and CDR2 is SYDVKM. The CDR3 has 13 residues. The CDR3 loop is CASSFETRQPQHF. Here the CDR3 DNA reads TGTGCCAGCAGTTTCGAAACGAGACAGCCCCAGCATTTT.

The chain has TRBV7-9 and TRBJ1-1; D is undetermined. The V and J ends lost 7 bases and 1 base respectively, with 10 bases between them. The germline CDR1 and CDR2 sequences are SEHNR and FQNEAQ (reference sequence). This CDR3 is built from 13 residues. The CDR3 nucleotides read TGTGCCAGCAACCTAAACAGGAACACTGAAGCTTTCTTT. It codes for CASNLNRNTEAFF.

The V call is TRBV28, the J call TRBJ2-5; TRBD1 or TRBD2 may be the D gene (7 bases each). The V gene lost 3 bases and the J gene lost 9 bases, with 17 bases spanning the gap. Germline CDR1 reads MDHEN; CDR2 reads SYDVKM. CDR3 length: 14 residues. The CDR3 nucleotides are TGTGCCAGCAGTTTTGGGGGGGGCCAGGGGGCCCAGTACTTC. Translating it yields CASSFGGGQGAQYF.

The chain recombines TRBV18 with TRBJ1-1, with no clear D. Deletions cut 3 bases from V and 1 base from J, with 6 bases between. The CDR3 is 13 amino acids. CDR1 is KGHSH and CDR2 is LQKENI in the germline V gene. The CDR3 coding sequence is TGTGCCAGCTCACCCCAGGAGAACACTGAAGCTTTCTTT. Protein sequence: CASSPQENTEAFF.